The 20 T cell receptor beta chains in this list originate from one sample, sequenced in a study of regulatory T cells in long-lasting Graves disease. TCR beta libraries were built with iRepertoire HTBI primers and Arm-PCR of CDR3 regions. TCRdb re-analysed the multiplex PCR reads in MiXCR, keeping a single row per CDR3 protein. The sample gives 380,000 or so distinct CDR3 sequences, around 15% of which show up once; 20% to 25% is in the top ten. This sample's time point: newly diagnosed GD, antithyroid drugs for less than 3 months. With RNA extracted from PBMCs as input, the TCR library was made. The sample also formed part of further work on T cells in Graves' hyperthyroidism and ophthalmopathy.

The sample consisted of peripheral blood mononuclear cells (PBMCs), taken at new diagnosis, from a patient treated with antithyroid drugs. The receptors were sampled from a woman under 30 with Graves disease.

This clonotype was seen ten or more times. The chain links TRBV5-1 to TRBJ2-7; D ambiguous. The CDR3 is 13 amino acids. CDR1 and CDR2 (germline): SGHRS, YFSETQ. Trimming stripped 4 bases from V and 5 bases from J, with 13 bases between. The CDR3 loop reads CASSPRDRNEQYF. CDR3 in DNA: TGCGCCAGCAGCCCCCGCGACCGAAACGAGCAGTACTTC.

The chain recombines TRBV6-2 or TRBV6-3 with TRBJ2-3; 9 bases fit TRBD2. Germline V gene data show CDR1 as MNHEY and CDR2 as SVGEGT. The V gene end was trimmed by 3 bases and the J gene end by 8 bases; junction bases not matched to a gene: 9. CDR3 length: 15 amino acids. The CDR3, as DNA: TGTGCCAGCAGTTATGGGCTAGCGGGACGGGGTACGCAGTATTTT. It specifies CASSYGLAGRGTQYF.

In its sample, this clonotype was seen a few times. Relative to the germline gene, one junction end is altered; a read error may explain this. This chain uses TRBV7-8 with TRBJ2-7, with 8 positions matching TRBD2. Germline CDR1 is SGHVS and CDR2 is FQNEAQ. The CDR3 consists of 13 residues. This CDR3 is CAGSYGLAPEQYF. The DNA of the CDR3 is TGTGCCGGCAGCTACGGACTAGCCCCCGAGCAGTACTTC. Supplemented by reference TRBV7-8 and TRBJ2-7, the full variable domain reads GAGVSQSPRYKVAKRGQDVALRCDPISGHVSLFWYQQALGQGPEFLTYFQNEAQLDKSGLPSDRFFAERPEGSVSTLKIQRTQQEDSAVYLCAGSYGLAPEQYFGPGTRLTVT.

The J gene is TRBJ2-3, the V gene TRBV6-1; 12 positions match TRBD2. Losses at the gene ends were 4 bases for V and 4 bases for J; bases not matched to a gene: 15. Germline loops: CDR1 MNHNS, CDR2 SASEGT. The CDR3 consists of 19 residues. The CDR3 nucleotides read TGTGCCAGCAGTGGGGAGGCTAGCGGGAGGGTTTCCCTCCCAGATACGCAGTATTTT. Protein sequence: CASSGEASGRVSLPDTQYF.

The chain couples TRBV12-3 or TRBV12-4 to TRBJ1-2; no firm D call. V gave up 2 bases and J gave up 4 bases, with 14 bases separating them. This CDR3 is 15 amino acids long. The CDR3 here is CASSLSPFSGYGYTF. The CDR3 coding sequence is TGTGCCAGCAGTTTATCTCCCTTCAGCGGCTATGGCTACACCTTC.

Comment on this clonotype: No conserved phenylalanine or tryptophan is present at the end of the CDR3, so a read error is the likely explanation. V is TRBV27 and J is TRBJ1-1, with D tentatively TRBD1 (6 bases). There are 13 residues in the CDR3. The V gene's germline CDR1 is MNHEY and CDR2 SMNVEV (reference sequence). V was cut by 5 bases and J by 6 bases, with 13 bases left in between. In DNA form, the CDR3 reads TGTGCCAGCAGTGTCGAGGGGGTCTCTGAAGCTTTCTCT. Translated, it gives CASSVEGVSEAFS.

This clonotype was detected ten times or more. This chain links TRBV28 with TRBJ2-7, with D possibly matching TRBD2 (6 bases). Germline V gene data show CDR1 as MDHEN and CDR2 as SYDVKM. V lost 3 bases, J lost 4 bases, and 13 bases lay in between. This CDR3 comprises 14 residues. This CDR3 reads CASSLGGLRYEQYF. CDR3 in DNA: TGTGCCAGCAGTTTGGGGGGTCTAAGATACGAGCAGTACTTC.

The sample holds a few counts of this clonotype. The rearrangement uses TRBV6-1 and TRBJ2-1; the match to TRBD2 covers 8 bases. Germline values: CDR1 MNHNS, CDR2 SASEGT. The CDR3 is 20 residues long. With 4 bases clipped from V and 4 bases from J, the junction kept 21 bases outside the gene matches. The CDR3 protein is CASSGSRPGLVRVQYNEQFF. CDR3 bases: TGTGCCAGCAGTGGCAGCCGACCGGGACTAGTCCGTGTTCAATACAATGAGCAGTTCTTC.

This clonotype was seen ten or more times. V is TRBV28 and J is TRBJ2-3, with TRBD1 matching over 7 bases. This CDR3 contains 16 residues. The V gene end was trimmed by 3 bases and the J gene end by 0 bases; junction bases not matched to a gene: 6. The germline CDR1 and CDR2 sequences are MDHEN and SYDVKM. This CDR3 is CASSFPPRGSTDTQYF. For the CDR3, the DNA is TGTGCCAGCAGTTTCCCTCCCAGGGGGAGCACAGATACGCAGTATTTT.

This rearrangement joins TRBV6-1 to TRBJ2-5; D gene unclear. CDR3 length: 13 amino acids. V was shortened by 6 bases and J by 2 bases, with 10 bases between the two germline ends. Germline-derived CDR1 and CDR2 are MNHNS and SASEGT. Written as DNA, the CDR3 is TGTGCCAGCAGCCTGAGCCAACAAGAGACCCAGTACTTC. It translates to CASSLSQQETQYF.

This clonotype was counted many times. This chain joins TRBV7-9 and TRBJ2-3; tentative D call: TRBD2 (5 bases). Germline CDR1 and CDR2: SEHNR and FQNEAQ (reference sequence). V dropped 5 bases and J dropped 4 bases, with 13 bases sitting between them. The CDR3 runs 14 residues. CDR3 nucleotide sequence: TGTGCCAGCAGCCTGGTGGAGGCCGCAGATACGCAGTATTTT. Its protein product is CASSLVEAADTQYF.

This clonotype was detected many times. The J gene is TRBJ2-7, the V gene TRBV28, with D possibly TRBD2 on 6 matching bases. Trimming took 3 bases from V and 2 from J, leaving 20 bases between them. The CDR3 length is 17 residues. Germline lookup yields CDR1 MDHEN and CDR2 SYDVKM. In DNA, the CDR3 is TGTGCCAGCAGTTTCCGGGTCTTTGGAGGGGATCCCTACGAGCAGTACTTC. Its translation is CASSFRVFGGDPYEQYF.

Note on this clonotype: At one of its ends the junction is not consistent with the germline gene, which may arise from a read error. This chain connects TRBV5-4 to TRBJ1-5; weak D call: TRBD1 (6 bases). CDR3 length: 17 residues. Per germline, CDR1 SGHNT and CDR2 YYREEE (reference sequence). CDR3 residues: CASTMGQLQRGNRPQHF. The CDR3 DNA reads as TGTGCCAGCACCATGGGACAACTTCAAAGGGGCAATCGGCCCCAGCATTTT.

The J gene is TRBJ2-4, the V gene TRBV4-1; unclear D gene. With 1 base removed from V and 0 bases from J, the gap between germline ends came to 7 bases. From germline, CDR1 is MGHRA and CDR2 YSYEKL. The CDR3 totals 15 residues. CDR3 coding DNA: TGCGCCAGCAGCCAAGGCGGCCTAGCCAAAAACATTCAGTACTTC. This gives the protein CASSQGGLAKNIQYF.

The chain combines TRBV6-2 or TRBV6-3 with TRBJ2-7; 7 bases are a match to TRBD1. The V gene's germline CDR1 is MNHEY and CDR2 SVGEGT. The CDR3 is made up of 14 amino acids. Losses at the gene ends were 6 bases for V and 2 bases for J; bases not matched to a gene: 7. The CDR3 loop reads CASRQTGMAYEQYF. The CDR3, as DNA: TGTGCCAGCAGGCAGACAGGGATGGCCTACGAGCAGTACTTC.

The chain combines TRBV3-1 with TRBJ2-7, with D unclear. The CDR3 runs 11 residues. The V end lost 3 bases, the J end lost 6 bases, and 6 bases lay between the germline ends. Germline loops: CDR1 LGHDT, CDR2 YNNKEL (reference sequence). The CDR3: CASSHYLEQYF. The DNA of the CDR3 is TGTGCCAGCAGCCATTATCTCGAGCAGTACTTC.

This clonotype has more than one count but fewer than ten. The rearrangement joins TRBV5-4 to TRBJ2-7; no clear D gene. The CDR3 is 15 amino acids. Deletions cut 1 base from V and 6 bases from J, with 17 bases between. Looked up from germline, CDR1 is SGHNT and CDR2 is YYREEE (reference sequence). This CDR3 is CASSLPGSQNSEQYF. CDR3 coding DNA: TGTGCCAGCAGCTTGCCTGGTTCGCAAAACTCCGAGCAGTACTTC.

This clonotype appeared a single time. As DNA, the CDR3 is TGTGCCAGCAGTTACTCGATCAGGACAGGGGGCACCTACGAGCAGTACTTC. It yields the protein CASSYSIRTGGTYEQYF. The chain is built from TRBV6-6 and TRBJ2-7, with TRBD1 matching 11 bases. This CDR3 spans 17 amino acids. V lost 0 bases, J lost 2 bases, and 6 bases stayed unmatched. Germline V gene sequence: CDR1 MNHNY, CDR2 SVGAGI (reference sequence).

This clonotype was found many times. This chain connects TRBV11-2 to TRBJ2-7; D might be TRBD2 (7 bases). The CDR3 is 16 residues long. Trimming left V 1 base short and J 2 bases short, with 15 bases between. From germline, CDR1 is SGHAT and CDR2 FQNNGV. In DNA, the CDR3 is TGTGCCAGCAGCTTAGGCGGGGGCTCGAGTCCCTACGAGCAGTACTTC. Protein sequence: CASSLGGGSSPYEQYF.

As regards this clonotype: Lacking the conserved final phenylalanine or tryptophan, this CDR3 likely reflects a read error. CDR3 nucleotide sequence: TGTGCCTGGACCTACAACAGGGGCACTGAAGCTTTCTTG. Translated: CAWTYNRGTEAFL. The V call is TRBV30, the J call TRBJ1-1; 7 positions match TRBD1. The CDR3 is 13 amino acids. V shed 4 bases, J shed 4 bases, and the junction held 6 bases outside the gene matches. CDR1 and CDR2 (germline): GTSNPN, SVGIG (reference sequence).